The rows below give T cell receptor beta chains drawn from one sample of a study of blood T cell repertoires in COVID-19. Assay: immunoSEQ multiplex PCR; the TCRdb copy retains only in-frame clones and omits some. The sample lists 170,000 or so clones, 80% to 90% seen once, with about 0.96% in the top ten. The specimen sequenced was peripheral blood. These receptors originate from a woman younger than 30 who had recovered from COVID-19. The CDR3 runs from the conserved cysteine through the conserved F or W. The D gene is left open where the match is weak. Clone size is stated in some rows and not others, as once, few, many or a class when expanded.

CDR3 protein	CDR3 DNA	clone size	D gene	V gene	J gene
CASSYSQGYYGYTF	TGTGCCAGCAGTTACTCCCAGGGTTACTATGGCTACACCTTC	NA	NA	TRBV6-2/TRBV6-3	TRBJ1-2
CASSRSGNSYNEQFF	TGTGCCAGCAGCCGATCAGGGAACTCCTACAATGAGCAGTTCTTC	NA	NA	TRBV3-1/TRBV3-2	TRBJ2-1
CASSVEGGTYNEQFF	TGTGCCAGCAGCGTAGAAGGAGGGACGTACAATGAGCAGTTCTTC	NA	NA	TRBV9	TRBJ2-1
CATLAKSYNEQFF	TGTGCCACACTAGCGAAGTCCTACAATGAGCAGTTCTTC	NA	TRBD2	TRBV6-5	TRBJ2-1
CASSQKRDYGYTF	TGTGCCAGCAGCCAAAAGAGGGACTATGGCTACACCTTC	NA	NA	TRBV3-1/TRBV3-2	TRBJ1-2
CASSPPRGQSGNTIYF	TGTGCCAGCTCACCACCCAGGGGACAGTCGGGAAACACCATATATTTT	NA	TRBD1	TRBV18	TRBJ1-3
CASSPTGQGAGGYTF	TGTGCCAGCAGCCCGACGGGACAGGGGGCCGGGGGCTACACCTTC	NA	TRBD1	TRBV11-2	TRBJ1-2
CASSLRRAMNTEAFF	TGCGCCAGCAGCTTGAGGAGGGCTATGAACACTGAAGCTTTCTTT	NA	NA	TRBV5-1	TRBJ1-1
CASSLARETQYF	TGTGCCAGCAGCTTAGCGAGAGAGACCCAGTACTTC	NA	NA	TRBV7-6	TRBJ2-5
CASSLSDTQAETQYF	TGCGCCAGCAGCTTGTCGGACACCCAGGCGGAGACCCAGTACTTC	once	NA	TRBV5-1	TRBJ2-5
CAIKPWQISTDTQYF	TGTGCCATTAAACCGTGGCAAATCAGCACAGATACGCAGTATTTT	NA	NA	TRBV19	TRBJ2-3
CASSQEGQGARQWVEKLFF	TGTGCCAGCAGCCAAGAAGGACAGGGGGCGCGTCAGTGGGTTGAAAAACTGTTTTTT	NA	TRBD1	TRBV3-1/TRBV3-2	TRBJ1-4
CASSYASGSRGEQFF	TGTGCCAGCAGTTATGCTAGCGGGAGCAGGGGTGAGCAGTTCTTC	NA	TRBD2	TRBV6-2/TRBV6-3	TRBJ2-1
CASSGQMEGNEKLFF	TGTGCCAGCAGCGGGCAGATGGAGGGTAATGAAAAACTGTTTTTT	NA	NA	TRBV9	TRBJ1-4
CASSRPDRGETQYF	TGTGCCAGCAGCCGACCTGACAGGGGGGAGACCCAGTACTTC	NA	TRBD1	TRBV4-2	TRBJ2-5
CASRPGGTKNIQYF	TGTGCCAGTAGGCCCGGGGGAACCAAAAACATTCAGTACTTC	NA	NA	TRBV19	TRBJ2-4
CASSERDTIYNEQFF	TGTGCCAGCAGTGAGAGGGACACCATCTACAATGAGCAGTTCTTC	NA	NA	TRBV2	TRBJ2-1
CAISEDKGPILPLRTDTQYF	TGTGCCATCAGTGAGGATAAGGGGCCCATACTACCATTGCGCACAGATACGCAGTATTTT	NA	NA	TRBV10-3	TRBJ2-3
CASSQEAPYYSGGVHEQFF	TGCGCCAGCAGCCAAGAGGCCCCCTATTACAGCGGGGGGGTTCATGAGCAGTTCTTC	NA	TRBD2	TRBV4-3	TRBJ2-1
CASSQVSSETQYF	TGCGCCAGCAGCCAAGTGTCCTCAGAGACCCAGTACTTC	NA	NA	TRBV4-1	TRBJ2-5
CASGLAPFNQETQYF	TGTGCCAGCGGACTAGCCCCCTTTAACCAAGAGACCCAGTACTTC	NA	TRBD2	TRBV27	TRBJ2-5
CASSLPGLASSTQYF	TGTGCCAGCAGCTTGCCGGGACTAGCAAGTAGTACGCAGTATTTT	NA	TRBD2	TRBV5-6	TRBJ2-3
CASSVGTGSSGNTIYF	TGTGCCAGCAGCGTAGGTACAGGGAGCTCTGGAAACACCATATATTTT	NA	NA	TRBV9	TRBJ1-3
CASSPGTTYEQYF	TGTGCCAGCAGCCCCGGGACAACCTACGAGCAGTACTTC	NA	NA	TRBV3-1/TRBV3-2	TRBJ2-7
CSGGGSRSTDTQYF	TGCAGCGGAGGGGGCTCTCGTAGCACAGATACGCAGTATTTT	NA	TRBD1	TRBV29-1	TRBJ2-3
CASSLSPSEAYEQYF	TGCGCCAGCAGCTTGTCTCCATCTGAGGCCTACGAGCAGTACTTC	NA	NA	TRBV5-1	TRBJ2-7
CASRLQGAAYEQYF	TGTGCCAGCAGACTACAGGGGGCTGCCTACGAGCAGTACTTC	NA	TRBD1	TRBV6-5	TRBJ2-7
CASSLDQGAHEQFF	TGTGCCAGCAGCTTAGACCAGGGGGCCCATGAGCAGTTCTTC	NA	TRBD1	TRBV11-3	TRBJ2-1
CASSLGTSGEQFF	TGTGCCAGCAGCTTAGGGACTAGCGGTGAGCAGTTCTTC	NA	TRBD2	TRBV7-9	TRBJ2-1
CASSPGEYNEQFF	TGTGCCAGCAGCCCTGGGGAGTACAATGAGCAGTTCTTC	NA	NA	TRBV5-5	TRBJ2-1
CASSLQGGSTDTQYF	TGTGCCAGCAGCTTACAGGGGGGAAGCACAGATACGCAGTATTTT	once	TRBD1	TRBV9	TRBJ2-3
CASSKTVLPLTEAFF	TGTGCCAGCAGCAAAACAGTCTTACCTCTAACTGAAGCTTTCTTT	NA	NA	TRBV6-5	TRBJ1-1
CASSLSRHLNYGYTF	TGTGCCAGCAGCTTGTCACGACATTTGAACTATGGCTACACCTTC	once	NA	TRBV5-6	TRBJ1-2
CASSPERQHYNEQFF	TGTGCCAGCTCACCAGAGCGACAGCACTACAATGAGCAGTTCTTC	NA	NA	TRBV18	TRBJ2-1
CASSPLGQGLNTEAFF	TGTGCCAGCTCACCACTGGGACAGGGGCTGAACACTGAAGCTTTCTTT	NA	TRBD1	TRBV18	TRBJ1-1
CASGLDRAYNEQFF	TGTGCTAGTGGGCTCGACCGGGCCTACAATGAGCAGTTCTTC	few	NA	TRBV12-5	TRBJ2-1
CASRKGDSTDTQYF	TGTGCCAGCAGAAAGGGGGATAGCACAGATACGCAGTATTTT	once	NA	TRBV21-1	TRBJ2-3
CASSLWDTYSNQPQHF	TGTGCCAGCAGCTTGTGGGACACCTATAGCAATCAGCCCCAGCATTTT	NA	NA	TRBV5-6	TRBJ1-5
CASSGARHSTF	TGTGCCAGCAGCGGGGCGCGACACTCCACCTTC	NA	NA	TRBV9	TRBJ1-2
CASSEATGVGANVLTF	TGTGCCAGCAGTGAAGCGACAGGGGTTGGGGCCAACGTCCTGACTTTC	NA	TRBD1	TRBV2	TRBJ2-6
CASSEERLAGPYNEQFF	TGTGCCAGCAGTGAAGAACGACTAGCGGGACCCTACAATGAGCAGTTCTTC	NA	TRBD2	TRBV2	TRBJ2-1
CASRGAGSNQPQHF	TGTGCCAGCAGGGGGGCCGGCAGCAATCAGCCCCAGCATTTT	NA	NA	TRBV2	TRBJ1-5
CASSQERTSGITDTQYF	TGCGCCAGCAGCCAAGAACGGACTAGCGGGATCACAGATACGCAGTATTTT	few	TRBD2	TRBV4-3	TRBJ2-3
CASSVATSGSLTDTQYF	TGTGCCAGCAGCGTAGCTACTAGCGGGAGCCTCACAGATACGCAGTATTTT	NA	TRBD2	TRBV9	TRBJ2-3
CASTGGGAGETQYF	TGTGCCAGCACGGGCGGGGGGGCCGGAGAGACCCAGTACTTC	NA	TRBD2	TRBV2	TRBJ2-5
CASSRTSGGPDTQYF	TGCGCCAGCAGCAGGACTAGCGGGGGGCCAGATACGCAGTATTTT	NA	TRBD2	TRBV5-1	TRBJ2-3
CASSLGAAGTEAFF	TGTGCCAGCAGCTTAGGCGCGGCAGGGACTGAAGCTTTCTTT	NA	NA	TRBV7-9	TRBJ1-1
CASSLLGTNTEAFF	TGTGCCAGCAGCTTGTTGGGGACTAACACTGAAGCTTTCTTT	NA	NA	TRBV7-2	TRBJ1-1
CASSHGLAVYNEQFF	TGTGCCAGCAGTCATGGACTAGCGGTTTACAATGAGCAGTTCTTC	NA	TRBD2	TRBV3-1/TRBV3-2	TRBJ2-1
CSDSPRGTGELFF	TGCAGCGATAGTCCCCGTGGCACCGGGGAGCTGTTTTTT	once	NA	TRBV29-1	TRBJ2-2